The 30 T cell receptor beta chains below all came from one sample that was sequenced in a study of cytomegalovirus exposure and HLA in healthy donors. 60 Vbeta and 13 Jbeta primers were used in PCR. Clones were read by immunoSEQ multiplex PCR, and TCRdb kept only the in-frame ones, dropping some. The sample includes fewer than 110,000 clones, approximately 76% seen only once; the top ten take roughly 2.3%. Sequencing was done on a sample of PBMCs. The receptors were sampled from a man aged 18 to 29 in good health and CMV-seronegative.

The table lists this clone with many counts. The chain employs TRBV29-1 and TRBJ1-1, with D unclear. The germline V and J ends were trimmed by 0 bases and 4 bases, with 3 bases remaining between them. CDR1 is SQVTM, CDR2 ANQGSEA, per germline. The CDR3 is 11 residues long. CDR3 coding DNA: TGCAGCGTTGAAGATAGCACTGAAGCTTTCTTT. This translates into CSVEDSTEAFF.

This chain links TRBV5-4 with TRBJ1-2; a possible D gene is TRBD1 (5 bases). Trimming cost V 4 bases and J 8 bases, with 18 bases left between them. Germline loops: CDR1 SGHNT, CDR2 YYREEE (reference sequence). The CDR3 extends over 14 amino acids. Here the CDR3 reads CASSPAGGRAGYTF. The CDR3, as DNA: TGTGCCAGCAGCCCTGCGGGGGGTAGAGCCGGCTACACCTTC.

Regarding this clone: At one boundary the junction diverges from the germline segment, which might be a read error. The V and J genes are TRBV7-9 and TRBJ1-2, with D tentatively TRBD1 (6 bases). Germline CDR1 SEHNR, CDR2 FQNEAQ (reference sequence). CDR3 length: 13 amino acids. The CDR3 here is CASTRGGDYGYPF. The CDR3 DNA reads as TGTGCCAGCACCCGAGGGGGGGACTATGGCTACCCCTTC.

V is TRBV19 and J is TRBJ1-2; TRBD1 aligns across 9 bases. Germline CDR1 LNHDA, CDR2 SQIVND (reference sequence). The CDR3 contains 15 residues. V shed 5 bases and J 3 bases; nucleotides not matched to a gene: 7. The CDR3 reads CASSAQTGGDYGYTF. CDR3 in DNA: TGTGCCAGTAGTGCCCAGACAGGGGGGGACTATGGCTACACCTTC.

The gene calls are TRBV19 and TRBJ1-5, with D possibly being TRBD1 (6 bases). The V end lost 7 bases, the J end lost 4 bases, and 14 bases lay between the germline ends. CDR1 is LNHDA, CDR2 SQIVND, per germline (reference sequence). The CDR3 is made up of 14 amino acids. In DNA, the CDR3 is TGTGCCAGTAATGGGGGGGCGGGTAATCAGCCCCAGCATTTT. This codes for CASNGGAGNQPQHF.

The rearrangement uses TRBV5-4 and TRBJ2-5, with 9 bases aligning to TRBD2. CDR3 length equals 16 residues. The germline V gene has CDR1 SGHNT and CDR2 YYREEE (reference sequence). With V trimmed by 4 bases and J by 4 bases, 11 bases remained unmatched. In DNA form, the CDR3 reads TGTGCCAGCAGCCCCTCGGGCGGGGGGGCCGGAGAGACCCAGTACTTC. Its translation is CASSPSGGGAGETQYF.

The chain couples TRBV6-6 to TRBJ2-7; TRBD1 matches at 8 bases. This CDR3 has 14 amino acids. J lost 5 bases, V lost 5 bases, and 8 bases had no gene match. Looked up from germline, CDR1 is MNHNY and CDR2 is SVGAGI (reference sequence). The CDR3 here is CASSRTGNRHEQYF. The CDR3 region has the DNA TGTGCCAGCAGTCGGACAGGGAACAGGCACGAGCAGTACTTC.

This chain joins TRBV7-8 and TRBJ2-7, with a possible D match to TRBD1 (5 bases). V shed 1 base and J shed 8 bases, with 9 bases lying between them. The CDR3 is made up of 12 amino acids. CDR1 SGHVS and CDR2 FQNEAQ come from the germline V gene. CDR3 in DNA: TGTGCCAGCAGCTTAGGACAGAAGAAGCAGTACTTC. Amino acids: CASSLGQKKQYF.

The rearrangement joins TRBV5-4 to TRBJ2-1; 8 bases line up with TRBD2. The CDR3 sequence is 15 residues long. CDR1 is SGHNT and CDR2 is YYREEE in the germline V gene (reference sequence). J gave up 6 bases and V 2 bases, and 7 bases lay outside the gene matches. The CDR3 region is CASSLTEAGVNEQFF. In nucleotides, the CDR3 is TGTGCCAGCAGCTTAACCGAAGCGGGGGTCAATGAGCAGTTCTTC.

CDR3 region: CASSRIRGSNTEAFF. The CDR3 DNA reads as TGTGCCAGCAGCCGTATAAGGGGGTCGAACACTGAAGCTTTCTTT. The V gene is TRBV7-9, the J gene TRBJ1-1, with D perhaps TRBD1 (6 bases). CDR1 and CDR2 (germline): SEHNR, FQNEAQ (reference sequence). The CDR3 sequence is 15 residues long. V lost 5 bases to trimming and J lost 1 base, with 14 bases between them. Using reference TRBV7-9 and TRBJ1-1 for the parts outside the CDR3, the full variable domain is DTGVSQNPRHKITKRGQNVTFRCDPISEHNRLYWYRQTLGQGPEFLTYFQNEAQLEKSRLLSDRFSAERPKGSFSTLEIQRTEQGDSAMYLCASSRIRGSNTEAFFGQGTRLTVV.

This chain links TRBV29-1 with TRBJ1-2; D call uncertain. Germline CDR1 SQVTM, CDR2 ANQGSEA. This CDR3 comprises 11 residues. V lost 7 bases and J 2 bases, leaving 8 bases between the germline ends. CDR3 amino acids: CSGSENYGYTF. CDR3 coding DNA: TGCAGCGGAAGCGAGAACTATGGCTACACCTTC. Filled out from reference TRBV29-1 and TRBJ1-2, the complete variable domain reads SAVISQKPSRDICQRGTSLTIQCQVDSQVTMMFWYRQQPGQSLTLIATANQGSEATYESGFVIDKFPISRPNLTFSTLTVSNMSPEDSSIYLCSGSENYGYTFGSGTRLTVV.

The chain uses TRBV5-1 and TRBJ2-3; 7 bases map to TRBD1. V shed 2 bases, J shed 4 bases, and the junction held 4 bases outside the gene matches. This CDR3 has 14 amino acids. Germline assignment: CDR1 SGHRS and CDR2 YFSETQ. This CDR3 is CASSFLGGPDTQYF. CDR3 nucleotide sequence: TGCGCCAGCAGCTTCCTAGGGGGCCCAGATACGCAGTATTTT. The entire variable domain, with the rest obtained from reference TRBV5-1 and TRBJ2-3, is as follows: KAGVTQTPRYLIKTRGQQVTLSCSPISGHRSVSWYQQTPGQGLQFLFEYFSETQRNKGNFPGRFSGRQFSNSRSEMNVSTLELGDSALYLCASSFLGGPDTQYFGPGTRLTVL.

The chain combines TRBV5-6 with TRBJ2-3; a possible D gene is TRBD1 (6 bases). Germline-derived CDR1 and CDR2 are SGHDT and YYEEEE. This CDR3 is built from 14 residues. V shed 3 bases and J shed 6 bases, with 14 bases lying between them. CDR3 protein: CASSWGQGRDTQYF. CDR3 nucleotide sequence: TGTGCCAGCAGCTGGGGGCAGGGACGGGATACGCAGTATTTT.

The gene calls are TRBV4-2 and TRBJ2-5; no firm D call. V was pared by 4 bases and J by 0 bases, with 18 bases between. Germline V CDR1 and CDR2: LGHNA, YNFKEQ. The CDR3 runs to 17 residues. In nucleotides, the CDR3 is TGTGCCAGCAGCCCCGTGGGCGCCGGCACGTACCAAGAGACCCAGTACTTC. Translated: CASSPVGAGTYQETQYF.

The chain carries TRBV19 and TRBJ2-2; 10 positions agree with TRBD2. Germline-derived CDR1 and CDR2 are LNHDA and SQIVND (reference sequence). CDR3 length: 15 amino acids. V trimming: 5 bases; J trimming: 5 bases; junction bases outside the gene matches: 5. CDR3 bases: TGTGCCAGTAGTGCCCTAGCGGGGGCAACCGGGGAGCTGTTTTTT. This translates into CASSALAGATGELFF.

This clone was seen only a few times. This chain links TRBV28 with TRBJ2-7; 8 positions match TRBD1. V shed 7 bases and J 2 bases; nucleotides not matched to a gene: 7. The CDR3 consists of 14 residues. Per germline, CDR1 MDHEN and CDR2 SYDVKM. The CDR3 DNA reads as TGTGCCAGCACCGAAAGGACAGGGCCCTACGAGCAGTACTTC. Protein: CASTERTGPYEQYF.

V and J are TRBV11-1 and TRBJ1-1, with 9 positions matching TRBD1. After removal of 5 bases from V and 5 bases from J, the junction contained 6 bases not matched to a gene. The CDR3 contains 14 residues. Germline values: CDR1 SGHAT, CDR2 FQDESV (reference sequence). The CDR3 DNA is TGTGCCAGCAGCGGGACAGGGCCCCGGACTGAAGCTTTCTTT. Its translation is CASSGTGPRTEAFF.

The J gene is TRBJ1-1, the V gene TRBV18, with TRBD1 as a possible D gene (6 bases). The CDR3 is made up of 15 amino acids. Trimming cost V 3 bases and J 2 bases, with 13 bases left between them. Germline assignment: CDR1 KGHSH and CDR2 LQKENI. The CDR3 spells CASSPSRGRNTEAFF. CDR3 in DNA: TGTGCCAGCTCACCCTCCAGGGGCCGTAACACTGAAGCTTTCTTT.

The rearrangement links TRBV29-1 to TRBJ1-2; 8 bases agree with TRBD1. The CDR3 is 14 amino acids. CDR1 is SQVTM and CDR2 is ANQGSEA in the germline V gene. The ends lost 0 bases at V and 4 bases at J; junction bases unmatched: 4. CDR3 DNA sequence: TGCAGCGTTGAAGATAAGGACAGGGCCTATGGCTACACCTTC. Protein product: CSVEDKDRAYGYTF.

The chain couples TRBV6-1 to TRBJ1-5; D gene ambiguous. The germline V and J ends were trimmed by 2 bases and 6 bases, with 14 bases remaining between them. Per germline, CDR1 MNHNS and CDR2 SASEGT. CDR3 length: 15 amino acids. The CDR3 bases are TGTGCCAGCAGTGAACTCGGAGGGAAGAGTCAGCCCCAGCATTTT. Protein product: CASSELGGKSQPQHF.

The chain combines TRBV5-4 with TRBJ2-2; possibly TRBD1 for D (6 bases). The V and J ends lost 5 bases and 0 bases respectively, with 11 bases between them. CDR3 length: 15 residues. Germline assignment: CDR1 SGHNT and CDR2 YYREEE (reference sequence). The CDR3 DNA reads as TGTGCCAGCAGTTTCGGACAGACGAACACCGGGGAGCTGTTTTTT. It yields the protein CASSFGQTNTGELFF.

In nucleotides, the CDR3 is TGTGCCAGCAGCTTAGATCCAGCGGGGGTCCAAGAGACCCAGTACTTC. It translates to CASSLDPAGVQETQYF. V gene TRBV7-2 combines with J gene TRBJ2-5; 8 positions match TRBD2. J gave up 1 base and V 1 base, and 5 bases lay outside the gene matches. CDR1 and CDR2 from the germline V gene are SGHTA and FQGNSA. The CDR3 covers 16 residues.

The chain uses TRBV27 and TRBJ1-1; no clear D gene. Germline CDR1 reads MNHEY; CDR2 reads SMNVEV (reference sequence). V was clipped by 6 bases and J by 0 bases, with 14 bases between them. CDR3 length equals 15 residues. CDR3 residues: CASRVNRFMNTEAFF. The CDR3 nucleotides read TGTGCCAGCAGGGTAAACAGATTTATGAACACTGAAGCTTTCTTT.

The genes are TRBV2 and TRBJ2-7; D gene ambiguous. This CDR3 contains 11 residues. From germline, CDR1 is SNHLY and CDR2 FYNNEI. The germline V and J ends were trimmed by 0 bases and 12 bases, with 9 bases remaining between them. CDR3 in amino acids: CASSEAHLGYF. CDR3 nucleotide sequence: TGTGCCAGCAGTGAAGCGCACCTCGGGTACTTC.

This chain uses TRBV29-1 with TRBJ2-7, with 8 bases aligning to TRBD2. Germline CDR1 SQVTM, CDR2 ANQGSEA. The CDR3 contains 14 residues. Trimming took 6 bases from V and 2 from J; bases not matched to a gene: 9. CDR3 in amino acids: CSVRPGGDPYEQYF. CDR3 DNA: TGCAGCGTACGGCCCGGGGGGGACCCCTACGAGCAGTACTTC.

This clone turned up a few times. J is TRBJ1-1 and V is TRBV6-5; D is unresolved. This CDR3 spans 14 amino acids. V lost 0 bases and J lost 5, with 10 bases in between. From germline, CDR1 is MNHEY and CDR2 SVGAGI. CDR3 in amino acids: CASSYSRGDTEAFF. In DNA, the CDR3 is TGTGCCAGCAGTTACTCGCGCGGGGATACTGAAGCTTTCTTT.

The V and J genes are TRBV7-9 and TRBJ1-2, with no clear D. This CDR3 is 13 amino acids long. Germline V gene sequence: CDR1 SEHNR, CDR2 FQNEAQ (reference sequence). V was clipped by 5 bases and J by 8 bases, with 15 bases between them. The CDR3 reads CASSSRTAGGYTF. CDR3 nucleotides: TGTGCCAGCAGCAGCCGGACGGCGGGAGGCTACACCTTC.

This clone was observed a few times. CDR3 in DNA: TGTGCCAGCAGCTTAGAAGCAAGCAATCAGCCCCAGCATTTT. This translates into CASSLEASNQPQHF. The V and J genes are TRBV7-9 and TRBJ1-5; D is unclear. V was clipped by 1 base and J by 1 base, with 5 bases between them. CDR1 and CDR2 from the germline V gene are SEHNR and FQNEAQ (reference sequence). CDR3 length equals 14 residues.

The table lists this clone with a count of one. The chain recombines TRBV5-1 with TRBJ2-5; TRBD1 might be the D (5 bases). Deletions cut 4 bases from V and 5 bases from J, with 15 bases between. Germline lookup yields CDR1 SGHRS and CDR2 YFSETQ. The CDR3 contains 14 residues. The CDR3: CASSLGRGMETQYF. The CDR3 region has the DNA TGCGCCAGCAGCCTGGGGCGCGGAATGGAGACCCAGTACTTC.

The chain carries TRBV7-2 and TRBJ1-1, with D possibly being TRBD1 (6 bases). Looked up from germline, CDR1 is SGHTA and CDR2 is FQGNSA. V was shortened by 6 bases and J by 4 bases, with 12 bases between the two germline ends. The CDR3 loop spans 13 amino acids. CDR3 DNA sequence: TGTGCCAGCAGGCTCCAGGGGCCCACTGAAGCTTTCTTT. Translated, it gives CASRLQGPTEAFF.